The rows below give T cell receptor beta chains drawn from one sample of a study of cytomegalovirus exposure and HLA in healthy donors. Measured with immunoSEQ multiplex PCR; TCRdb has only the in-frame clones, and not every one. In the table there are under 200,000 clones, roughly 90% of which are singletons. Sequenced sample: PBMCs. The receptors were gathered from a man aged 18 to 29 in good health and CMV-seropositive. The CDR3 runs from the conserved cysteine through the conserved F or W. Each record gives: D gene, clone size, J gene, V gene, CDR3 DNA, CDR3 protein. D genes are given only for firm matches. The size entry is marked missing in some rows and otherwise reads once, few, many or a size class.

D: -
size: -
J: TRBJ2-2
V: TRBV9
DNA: TGTGCCAGCAGCGTATTAGCGGCCCTGGACACCGGGGAGCTGTTTTTT
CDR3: CASSVLAALDTGELFF

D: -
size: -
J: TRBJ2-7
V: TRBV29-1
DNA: TGCAGCGTTGAAAAGGTTGGCAGAGGGCCATACGAGCAGTACTTC
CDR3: CSVEKVGRGPYEQYF

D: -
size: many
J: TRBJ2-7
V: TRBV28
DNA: TGTGCCAGCAGTTCAAGTGGGACAAGTTCCTACGAGCAGTACTTC
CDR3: CASSSSGTSSYEQYF

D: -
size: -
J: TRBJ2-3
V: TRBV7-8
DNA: TGTGCCACCGGGAGAGGGGTCCCAGATACGCAGTATTTT
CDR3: CATGRGVPDTQYF

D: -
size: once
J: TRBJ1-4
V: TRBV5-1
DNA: TGCGCCAGCAGCCAAACCACCGACCAACAGGGTGCAAAACTGTTTTTT
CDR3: CASSQTTDQQGAKLFF

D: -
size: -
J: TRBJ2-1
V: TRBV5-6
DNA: TGTGCCAGCAGCTTGGTTGGCGGGGCCGAGCAGTTCTTC
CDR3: CASSLVGGAEQFF

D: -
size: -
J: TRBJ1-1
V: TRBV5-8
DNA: TGTGCCAGCAGCTTCCGCGGCGGGGGCACTGAAGCTTTCTTT
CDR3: CASSFRGGGTEAFF

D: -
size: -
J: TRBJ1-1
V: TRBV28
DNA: TGTGCCAGCAGTTTATACATGAACACTGAAGCTTTCTTT
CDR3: CASSLYMNTEAFF

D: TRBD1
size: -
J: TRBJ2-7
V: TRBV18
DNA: TGTGCCAGCTCAGGGGACAGGGGGTCGCAGTACTTC
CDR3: CASSGDRGSQYF

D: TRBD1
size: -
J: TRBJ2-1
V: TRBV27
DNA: TGTGCCAGCAGTGACCAGGACAGGTTTCCCTACAATGAGCAGTTCTTC
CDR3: CASSDQDRFPYNEQFF

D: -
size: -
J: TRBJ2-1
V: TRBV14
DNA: TGTGCCAGCAGCCAATTGTCAGGGCTCAATGAGCAGTTCTTC
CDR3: CASSQLSGLNEQFF

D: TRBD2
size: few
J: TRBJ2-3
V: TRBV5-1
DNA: TGCGCCAGCAGCTTGAATCTAGCGGGAGACACTAGGGCGGCAGATACGCAGTATTTT
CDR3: CASSLNLAGDTRAADTQYF

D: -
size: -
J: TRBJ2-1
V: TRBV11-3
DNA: TGTGCCAGCAGCTTAATGGAGTGGGATGAGCAGTTCTTC
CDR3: CASSLMEWDEQFF

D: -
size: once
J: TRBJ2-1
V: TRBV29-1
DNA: TGCAGCATTATTACGGCAGGGGTCTGGAATGAGCAGTTCTTC
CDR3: CSIITAGVWNEQFF

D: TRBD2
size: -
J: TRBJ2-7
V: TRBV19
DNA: TGTGCCAGTAGCGGGACTAGCGGGATCGAGCAGTACTTC
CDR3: CASSGTSGIEQYF

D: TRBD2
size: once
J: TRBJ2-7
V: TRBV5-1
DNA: TGCGCCAGCAGCCTCGGACTAGCGGGAAATTCCGAGCAGTACTTC
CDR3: CASSLGLAGNSEQYF

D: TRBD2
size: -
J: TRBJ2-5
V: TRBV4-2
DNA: TGTGCCAGCAGCCAAGAACTAGCGGGAGTGGGGGAGACCCAGTACTTC
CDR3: CASSQELAGVGETQYF

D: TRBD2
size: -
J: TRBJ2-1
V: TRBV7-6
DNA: TGTGCCAGCAGCTACAGACTAGCGGGAGAAGGAGTGGACAATGAGCAGTTCTTC
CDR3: CASSYRLAGEGVDNEQFF

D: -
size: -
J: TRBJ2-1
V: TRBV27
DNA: TGTGCCAGCAGTCCGGAGTCGGGAGTGGGGTCCTACAATGAGCAGTTCTTC
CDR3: CASSPESGVGSYNEQFF

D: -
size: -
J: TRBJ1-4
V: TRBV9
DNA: TGTGCCAGCAGCAGTGACGTAGGGGAACTGTTTTTT
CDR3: CASSSDVGELFF

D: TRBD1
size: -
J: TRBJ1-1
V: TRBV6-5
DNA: TGTGCCAGCAGTTACAACAGGGGGTATGACACTGAAGCTTTCTTT
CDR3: CASSYNRGYDTEAFF

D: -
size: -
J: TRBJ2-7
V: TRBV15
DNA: TGTGCCACCAGCAGAGATCCCCGGGGCGAGCAGTACTTC
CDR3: CATSRDPRGEQYF

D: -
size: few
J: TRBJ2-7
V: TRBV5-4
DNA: TGTGCCAGCAGCTTGGTCAGGGGATGGAGGTCAGGCGAGCAGTACTTC
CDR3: CASSLVRGWRSGEQYF

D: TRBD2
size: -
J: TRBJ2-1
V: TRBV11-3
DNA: TGTGCCAGCAGCTCTACGGGGACTAGCGGGAGGCCCCCTTTCTTC
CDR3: CASSSTGTSGRPPFF

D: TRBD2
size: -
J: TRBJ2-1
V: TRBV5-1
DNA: TGCGCCAGCAGCCTAGGGACTAGCGGGAGCAATGAGCAGTTCTTC
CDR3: CASSLGTSGSNEQFF

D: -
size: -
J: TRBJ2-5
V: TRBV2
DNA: TGTGCCAGCAGGGGTGGCGGGCCCCAAGAGACCCAGTACTTC
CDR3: CASRGGGPQETQYF

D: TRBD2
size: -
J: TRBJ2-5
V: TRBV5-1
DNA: TGCGCCAGCAGCCGAACTAGCGGGACCCCCCGGGAGACCCAGTACTTC
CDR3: CASSRTSGTPRETQYF